This passage covers 23 T cell receptor beta chains from one sample sequenced in a study of glioma-infiltrating T cells after dendritic cell vaccination. Measured with immunoSEQ multiplex PCR; TCRdb has only the in-frame clones, and not every one. The table records about 32,000 clones, 90% to 95% of them present only once. The sequencing used blood, collected before dendritic cell vaccination. These receptors originate from a human donor with glioblastoma.

This chain connects TRBV5-4 to TRBJ1-6; D uncertain. Germline assignment: CDR1 SGHNT and CDR2 YYREEE (reference sequence). The CDR3 runs to 13 residues. V lost 4 bases, J lost 10 bases, and 12 bases lay in between. CDR3 amino acids: CASSPGLKSPLHF. DNA of the CDR3: TGTGCCAGCAGCCCTGGACTCAAGTCACCCCTCCACTTT.

This clone was found once. The chain combines TRBV11-2 with TRBJ2-1; TRBD2 matches at 11 bases. With V trimmed by 2 bases and J by 2 bases, 2 bases remained unmatched. This CDR3 is 16 amino acids long. Per germline, CDR1 SGHAT and CDR2 FQNNGV. For the CDR3, the DNA is TGTGCCAGCAGCTTATTTAGCGGGGGGGCCTACAATGAGCAGTTCTTC. It specifies CASSLFSGGAYNEQFF. Looking up the rest from reference TRBV11-2 and TRBJ2-1 gives the full variable domain: EAGVAQSPRYKIIEKRQSVAFWCNPISGHATLYWYQQILGQGPKLLIQFQNNGVVDDSQLPKDRFSAERLKGVDSTLKIQPAKLEDSAVYLCASSLFSGGAYNEQFFGPGTRLTVL.

The chain combines TRBV6-5 with TRBJ1-1, with TRBD1 matching 10 bases. Unmatched junction bases numbered 7, after V lost 6 bases and J lost 3 bases. The germline gives CDR1 MNHEY, CDR2 SVGAGI. CDR3 length: 15 residues. This CDR3 is CASRRQGARYTEAFF. In nucleotides, the CDR3 is TGTGCCAGCAGACGACAGGGGGCGCGGTACACTGAAGCTTTCTTT.

V usage is TRBV7-9 and J usage is TRBJ1-2, with TRBD1 identical over 9 bases. Germline trimming cut 0 bases from V and 9 bases from J; bases unmatched to any gene: 2. Per the germline V gene, CDR1 is SEHNR and CDR2 is FQNEAQ (reference sequence). The CDR3 is 13 amino acids. The CDR3 nucleotides are TGTGCCAGCAGCTTAGCGGGACAGGGAAGCTACACCTTC. This translates into CASSLAGQGSYTF.

V gene TRBV6-6 combines with J gene TRBJ2-1; 7 bases align to TRBD1. Germline CDR1 and CDR2: MNHNY and SVGAGI (reference sequence). This CDR3 has 14 residues. Unmatched junction bases numbered 1, after V lost 5 bases and J lost 0 bases. This chain's CDR3 is CASSRDSSYNEQFF. As DNA, the CDR3 is TGTGCCAGCAGTCGGGACAGCTCCTACAATGAGCAGTTCTTC.

The gene calls are TRBV11-2 and TRBJ1-1; possibly TRBD1 for D (5 bases). Trimming took off 5 bases at V and 5 bases at J, with 15 bases between the two ends. Germline CDR1 is SGHAT and CDR2 is FQNNGV. This CDR3 has 14 residues. CDR3 region: CASSLGLGLTEAFF. DNA of the CDR3: TGTGCCAGCAGCCTGGGACTAGGGCTTACTGAAGCTTTCTTT.

The chain joins TRBV11-3 to TRBJ2-3, with D hard to call. This CDR3 comprises 12 residues. The germline CDR1 and CDR2 sequences are SGHNT and YENEEA. V lost 5 bases to trimming and J lost 2 bases, with 5 bases between them. CDR3 in amino acids: CASSPSTDTQYF. The CDR3 region has the DNA TGTGCCAGCAGCCCCTCCACAGATACGCAGTATTTT.

The rearrangement links TRBV6-1 to TRBJ1-2; D remains ambiguous. CDR1 is MNHNS and CDR2 is SASEGT in the germline V gene. The CDR3 runs to 12 residues. With 4 bases removed from V and 3 bases from J, the gap between germline ends came to 6 bases. CDR3 region: CASSVADYGYTF. The CDR3 nucleotides are TGTGCCAGCAGTGTGGCAGACTATGGCTACACCTTC.

CDR3 loop: CASSPRQGGEQFF. The DNA of the CDR3 is TGTGCCAGCAGCCCGCGACAGGGTGGGGAGCAGTTCTTC. This chain joins TRBV11-3 and TRBJ2-1; 7 bases match TRBD1. The CDR3 totals 13 residues. The V segment lost 5 bases and the J segment 10 bases; nucleotides outside the gene matches: 8. In germline, CDR1 is SGHNT, CDR2 YENEEA.

CDR3 residues: CASKGTGDNSPLHF. CDR3 bases: TGTGCCAGCAAGGGGACAGGGGATAATTCACCCCTCCACTTT. The chain carries TRBV27 and TRBJ1-6; 10 nucleotides match TRBD1. V was clipped by 7 bases and J by 5 bases; unmatched bases: 2. This CDR3 is built from 14 residues. Germline V gene data show CDR1 as MNHEY and CDR2 as SMNVEV (reference sequence).

The CDR3 sequence is CAISELPLNEQFF. CDR3 bases: TGTGCCATCAGTGAACTTCCCCTCAATGAGCAGTTCTTC. The chain joins TRBV10-3 to TRBJ2-1; D remains ambiguous. This CDR3 spans 13 amino acids. V was trimmed by 3 bases and J by 6 bases, leaving 9 bases between them. The germline V gene encodes CDR1 ENHRY and CDR2 SYGVKD.

This chain joins TRBV5-4 and TRBJ1-2; the match to TRBD1 covers 7 bases. The germline V gene has CDR1 SGHNT and CDR2 YYREEE (reference sequence). This CDR3 spans 16 amino acids. Trimming cost V 4 bases and J 3 bases; bases outside gene matches: 12. As DNA, the CDR3 is TGTGCCAGCAGCCAGGAGGGGGCAAGGGGATACTATGGCTACACCTTC. The encoded protein is CASSQEGARGYYGYTF.

The chain carries TRBV11-1 and TRBJ1-1; 9 bases agree with TRBD1. V lost 3 bases, J lost 1 base, and 0 bases stayed unmatched. The CDR3 sequence is 14 residues long. Germline CDR1 SGHAT, CDR2 FQDESV (reference sequence). The CDR3 reads CASSLGQGNTEAFF. The CDR3, as DNA: TGTGCCAGCAGCTTGGGACAGGGGAACACTGAAGCTTTCTTT.

The chain couples TRBV2 to TRBJ2-3, with 9 bases aligning to TRBD1. V was clipped by 6 bases and J by 2 bases; unmatched bases: 6. The CDR3 length is 15 residues. Per germline, CDR1 SNHLY and CDR2 FYNNEI. This CDR3 is CASRSTGGPTDTQYF. CDR3 sequence (DNA): TGTGCCAGCAGGAGTACAGGGGGCCCCACAGATACGCAGTATTTT.

This clone occurred once. The V and J genes are TRBV9 and TRBJ2-7; a weak D match, TRBD1 (6 bases). CDR3 length: 14 residues. V was cut by 0 bases and J by 3 bases, with 10 bases left in between. Germline CDR1 and CDR2: SGDLS and YYNGEE. Here the CDR3 DNA reads TGTGCCAGCAGCGTAGCGCCAGGGGACTACGAGCAGTACTTC. It yields the protein CASSVAPGDYEQYF.

The chain combines TRBV6-5 with TRBJ2-7; 7 bases agree with TRBD2. The V gene end was trimmed by 5 bases and the J gene end by 4 bases; junction bases not matched to a gene: 5. This CDR3 is 13 amino acids long. Germline CDR1 and CDR2: MNHEY and SVGAGI. In DNA form, the CDR3 reads TGTGCCAGCAGTCCCCTGGGGGGGTACGAGCAGTACTTC. The encoded protein is CASSPLGGYEQYF.

The rearrangement links TRBV18 to TRBJ1-1; TRBD1 is a possible D gene (5 bases). Germline loops: CDR1 KGHSH, CDR2 LQKENI. V gave up 1 base and J gave up 6 bases, with 9 bases separating them. The CDR3 is made up of 13 amino acids. The CDR3 here is CASSPQGFAEAFF. The CDR3 DNA follows: TGTGCCAGCTCACCACAGGGGTTCGCTGAAGCTTTCTTT. The full variable domain, rest sourced from reference TRBV18 and TRBJ1-1, is NAGVMQNPRHLVRRRGQEARLRCSPMKGHSHVYWYRQLPEEGLKFMVYLQKENIIDESGMPKERFSAEFPKEGPSILRIQQVVRGDSAAYFCASSPQGFAEAFFGQGTRLTVV.

The chain has TRBV6-1 and TRBJ2-7, with D perhaps matching TRBD2 (5 bases). Germline CDR1 MNHNS, CDR2 SASEGT. Trimming left V 10 bases short and J 4 bases short, with 11 bases between. The CDR3 totals 11 residues. CDR3 region: CANSRGYEQYF. The DNA of the CDR3 is TGTGCCAACAGCCGCGGGTACGAGCAGTACTTC.

The CDR3 loop is CASSFTGGRGTDTQYF. CDR3 sequence (DNA): TGTGCCAGCAGCTTTACGGGGGGGCGGGGCACAGATACGCAGTATTTT. This chain links TRBV7-9 with TRBJ2-3; TRBD2 aligns across 8 bases. Germline CDR1 and CDR2: SEHNR and FQNEAQ (reference sequence). The V segment lost 3 bases and the J segment 1 base; nucleotides outside the gene matches: 6. The CDR3 is made up of 16 amino acids.

The chain employs TRBV4-2 and TRBJ2-5, with TRBD2 as a possible D gene (5 bases). Trimming removed 0 bases from V and 4 bases from J, with 18 bases in between. Germline loops: CDR1 LGHNA, CDR2 YNFKEQ. The CDR3 has 17 amino acids. In DNA form, the CDR3 reads TGTGCCAGCAGCCAAGATGGGCGTCTAGCAGTTGGAGAGACCCAGTACTTC. Encoded protein: CASSQDGRLAVGETQYF.

This chain links TRBV11-2 with TRBJ1-3; TRBD1 matches 7 bases. The CDR3 length is 14 residues. Trimming at V came to 5 bases and at J to 3 bases, leaving 4 bases not matched to a gene. CDR1 SGHAT and CDR2 FQNNGV come from the germline V gene. The chain's CDR3 is CASSHRGNGNTIYF. CDR3 in DNA: TGTGCCAGCAGCCACAGGGGTAATGGAAACACCATATATTTT.

The chain uses TRBV4-1 and TRBJ2-3, with D tentatively TRBD1 (5 bases). Germline V gene sequence: CDR1 MGHRA, CDR2 YSYEKL. The CDR3 contains 20 residues. V was cut by 0 bases and J by 0 bases, with 22 bases left in between. The CDR3 DNA follows: TGCGCCAGCAGCCAAGAATGGATGGGCTTGGGCAGGGCCAGCACAGATACGCAGTATTTT. The encoded protein is CASSQEWMGLGRASTDTQYF.

The J gene is TRBJ2-1, the V gene TRBV6-5, with 14 bases aligning to TRBD2. This CDR3 region has 14 residues. V gave up 6 bases and J gave up 10 bases; unmatched junction bases: 5. Germline lookup yields CDR1 MNHEY and CDR2 SVGAGI. CDR3: CASSRGLAGVEQFF. DNA of the CDR3: TGTGCCAGCAGCAGGGGACTAGCGGGGGTGGAGCAGTTCTTC.